The TCR beta chain under discussion was sequenced for a study of shared clonotypes between healthy human individuals. Whole-study findings and limits: Clonotypes shared by all four sorted-subset donors had higher generation probabilities than non-shared clonotypes.

A note on this clone: Antigen unknown.

Trimming pared 3 bases from V and 1 base from J, leaving 7 bases between. The germline V gene encodes CDR1 KGHSH and CDR2 LQKENI. CDR3 length: 14 amino acids. Produced via immunoSEQ multiplex PCR; TCRdb's table is partial and in-frame only. The table shows roughly 1,600,000 clones, with around 98.5% occurring only once. This TCR was sampled from a man in his thirties or forties in good health. The genes are TRBV18 and TRBJ1-3, with D unresolved. The specimen was naive CD4+ T cells sorted from blood. Subset specified: CD45RA+ positively selected. CDR3 sequence (DNA): TGTGCCAGCTCACCTGAGGTTTCTGGAAACACCATATATTTT. This encodes CASSPEVSGNTIYF.